Below, 26 T cell receptor beta chains from the same sample are listed, as sequenced in a study of cytotoxic CD8 clonotypes in ibrutinib-treated CLL. Profiled with immunoSEQ multiplex PCR; TCRdb holds only in-frame clones, not every one. The sample lists 250,000 or so clones, under 75% seen once, with about 16% in the top ten. Sample: PBMCs, taken after 24 months of ibrutinib treatment. The source is a human donor with chronic lymphocytic leukemia.

The V call is TRBV6-5, the J call TRBJ2-5; the D call may be TRBD1 or TRBD2 (5 bases each). Germline CDR1 MNHEY, CDR2 SVGAGI. Trimming cost V 6 bases and J 1 base, with 9 bases left between them. The CDR3 sequence is 13 residues long. In DNA form, the CDR3 reads TGTGCCAGCAGCCAGGGACCCCAAGAGACCCAGTACTTC. It specifies CASSQGPQETQYF.

The chain combines TRBV30 with TRBJ2-7, with D possibly TRBD2 on 5 matching bases. CDR1 GTSNPN and CDR2 SVGIG come from the germline V gene (reference sequence). V was pared by 4 bases and J by 0 bases, with 22 bases between. This CDR3 comprises 17 residues. The CDR3 DNA reads as TGTGCCTGGACGGGGATCGGGCTACCTCTAATCTCCTACGAGCAGTACTTC. This sequence encodes CAWTGIGLPLISYEQYF.

The chain recombines TRBV7-3 with TRBJ2-1; 8 bases align to TRBD2. This CDR3 contains 16 residues. Germline V lookup: CDR1 SGHTA, CDR2 FQGTGA. Unmatched junction bases numbered 10, after V lost 5 bases and J lost 4 bases. The CDR3, as DNA: TGTGCCAGCAGCCCAAACGGCCGGGAGGGTTACAATGAGCAGTTCTTC. This sequence encodes CASSPNGREGYNEQFF.

This clone was picked up a small number of times. The gene calls are TRBV7-2 and TRBJ1-3, with D possibly being TRBD1 (5 bases). Trimming left V 2 bases short and J 4 bases short, with 9 bases between. The germline CDR1 and CDR2 sequences are SGHTA and FQGNSA. The CDR3 covers 14 residues. Written as DNA, the CDR3 is TGTGCCAGCAGCTTAAGGGGAGGAGGAAACACCATATATTTT. Protein: CASSLRGGGNTIYF. The full variable domain, rest sourced from reference TRBV7-2 and TRBJ1-3, is GAGVSQSPSNKVTEKGKDVELRCDPISGHTALYWYRQSLGQGLEFLIYFQGNSAPDKSGLPSDRFSAERTGGSVSTLTIQRTQQEDSAVYLCASSLRGGGNTIYFGEGSWLTVV.

This clone was observed once. The chain joins TRBV6-4 to TRBJ1-5; the D is unclear. Deletions cut 0 bases from V and 5 bases from J, with 8 bases between. From germline, CDR1 is MRHNA and CDR2 SNTAGT. The CDR3 is made up of 14 amino acids. The CDR3 spells CASSDSWRDQPQHF. The CDR3 DNA follows: TGTGCCAGCAGTGACTCTTGGCGAGATCAGCCCCAGCATTTT.

V usage is TRBV7-2 and J usage is TRBJ1-2, with 7 bases identical to TRBD1. Trimming removed 5 bases from V and 7 bases from J; junction bases left unmatched: 16. Germline V lookup: CDR1 SGHTA, CDR2 FQGNSA. The length of the CDR3 is 16 residues. CDR3 region: CASSLDAGGIGSGYTF. The CDR3 region has the DNA TGTGCCAGCAGCCTCGATGCAGGGGGGATCGGTTCTGGCTACACCTTC. The full variable domain, with the rest looked up from reference TRBV7-2 and TRBJ1-2, is GAGVSQSPSNKVTEKGKDVELRCDPISGHTALYWYRQSLGQGLEFLIYFQGNSAPDKSGLPSDRFSAERTGGSVSTLTIQRTQQEDSAVYLCASSLDAGGIGSGYTFGSGTRLTVV.

The V gene is TRBV7-8, the J gene TRBJ2-1; 7 positions agree with TRBD1. CDR3 length: 15 residues. The V and J ends lost 5 bases and 7 bases, in that order; junction bases with no gene match: 11. Germline V gene sequence: CDR1 SGHVS, CDR2 FQNEAQ. The CDR3 sequence is CASSPRSTGSNEQFF. The CDR3 DNA reads TGTGCCAGCAGCCCGCGTTCGACAGGGTCGAATGAGCAGTTCTTC.

The chain is built from TRBV27 and TRBJ2-1; 8 positions match TRBD1. Germline V CDR1 and CDR2: MNHEY, SMNVEV (reference sequence). J gave up 5 bases and V 5 bases, and 14 bases lay outside the gene matches. The CDR3 is made up of 17 amino acids. The CDR3 sequence is CASSPTKATGANNEQFF. CDR3 sequence (DNA): TGTGCCAGCAGTCCTACCAAAGCGACAGGGGCAAACAATGAGCAGTTCTTC.

The V gene is TRBV29-1, the J gene TRBJ1-5; the match to TRBD1 covers 9 bases. Germline V gene lookup returns CDR1 SQVTM and CDR2 ANQGSEA. V was clipped by 7 bases and J by 2 bases; unmatched bases: 3. This CDR3 is built from 13 residues. The CDR3: CSGWTGGNQPQHF. The CDR3 DNA follows: TGCAGCGGTTGGACAGGGGGCAATCAGCCCCAGCATTTT.

The chain joins TRBV28 to TRBJ1-5; perhaps TRBD1 as D (5 bases). The CDR3 covers 12 residues. V was trimmed by 3 bases and J by 12 bases, leaving 12 bases between them. The germline CDR1 and CDR2 sequences are MDHEN and SYDVKM. This chain's CDR3 is CASSLSGRDQHF. The CDR3 nucleotides read TGTGCCAGCAGTTTGAGCGGCAGGGACCAGCATTTT.

The CDR3 loop reads CSATGTSANEQYF. CDR3 nucleotide sequence: TGCAGCGCAACCGGGACTAGCGCAAACGAGCAGTACTTC. The V and J genes are TRBV29-1 and TRBJ2-7; 10 positions agree with TRBD2. Germline CDR1 is SQVTM and CDR2 is ANQGSEA. CDR3 length: 13 residues. V lost 7 bases to trimming and J lost 5 bases; unmatched junction nucleotides: 8.

The chain couples TRBV10-3 to TRBJ1-2; TRBD1 agrees at 9 bases. The CDR3 is made up of 14 amino acids. V trimming: 10 bases; J trimming: 2 bases; junction bases outside the gene matches: 8. The germline gives CDR1 ENHRY, CDR2 SYGVKD. The chain's CDR3 is CATAPGQGNYGYTF. The CDR3 DNA is TGTGCCACAGCTCCGGGACAGGGAAACTATGGCTACACCTTC.

The rearrangement links TRBV28 to TRBJ1-2; tentative D call: TRBD1 (5 bases). CDR3 length equals 13 residues. The V gene's germline CDR1 is MDHEN and CDR2 SYDVKM. CDR3 DNA sequence: TGTGGTATCGGGGCAGGGCCAAACTATGGCTACACCTTC. The encoded protein is CGIGAGPNYGYTF.

This sequence joins TRBV5-1 and TRBJ2-7; D possibly corresponds to TRBD1 (5 bases). The CDR3 is 14 amino acids. The germline gives CDR1 SGHRS, CDR2 YFSETQ. Trimming shortened V by 2 bases and J by 0 bases, and 9 bases separated the two germline ends. The CDR3 nucleotides read TGCGCCAGCAGCTTACAGGAGAGCTCCTACGAGCAGTACTTC. This sequence encodes CASSLQESSYEQYF.

In regard to this clone: Other DNA sequences of this sample code for an identical CDR3. The chain is built from TRBV7-2 and TRBJ1-2; D gene ambiguous. V lost 5 bases to trimming and J lost 4 bases, with 8 bases between them. The CDR3 is 12 amino acids. Per germline, CDR1 SGHTA and CDR2 FQGNSA. CDR3 nucleotide sequence: TGTGCCAGCAGCACGGACCGCTATGGCTACACCTTC. It translates to CASSTDRYGYTF.

Comments on this clone: Relative to the germline gene, one junction end is altered; a read error may explain this. The genes are TRBV7-9 and TRBJ1-1; D remains ambiguous. The CDR3 is 13 amino acids. CDR1 and CDR2 (germline): SEHNR, FQNEAQ (reference sequence). The CDR3 DNA is TGCGCCAGCAGCCAGCCCGGGGACACTGAAGCTTTCTTT. It is translated as CASSQPGDTEAFF.

This clone was seen a single time. The rearrangement uses TRBV25-1 and TRBJ1-2, with a tentative D call TRBD1 (5 bases). Trimming took 6 bases from V and 3 from J, leaving 11 bases between them. Per the germline V gene, CDR1 is MGHDK and CDR2 is SYGVNS. CDR3 length: 13 amino acids. The CDR3 DNA follows: TGTGCCAGCAGCCGGGACTTCTACTATGGCTACACCTTC. Protein sequence: CASSRDFYYGYTF.

The V call is TRBV28, the J call TRBJ2-4; weak D call: TRBD2 (6 bases). The germline V gene has CDR1 MDHEN and CDR2 SYDVKM. The CDR3 spans 12 residues. The DNA for the CDR3 is TGTGCTTCGGGGCTAGCGTTAGACATTCAGTACTTC. This gives the protein CASGLALDIQYF.

V and J are TRBV27 and TRBJ1-5, with a weak D call TRBD1 (6 bases). V was pared by 3 bases and J by 3 bases, with 18 bases between. This CDR3 has 17 amino acids. The germline CDR1 and CDR2 sequences are MNHEY and SMNVEV (reference sequence). CDR3 protein: CASSLGGPTAFNQPQHF. CDR3 bases: TGTGCCAGCAGTTTGGGGGGGCCCACAGCGTTCAATCAGCCCCAGCATTTT.

The chain uses TRBV28 and TRBJ2-7; 7 positions agree with TRBD2. The CDR3 spans 15 residues. Germline V gene sequence: CDR1 MDHEN, CDR2 SYDVKM. V was clipped by 5 bases and J by 6 bases; unmatched bases: 13. This chain's CDR3 is CASSISGIGGGEQYF. CDR3 sequence (DNA): TGTGCCAGCAGTATCAGCGGGATCGGAGGAGGCGAGCAGTACTTC.

The chain has TRBV19 and TRBJ2-3, with D perhaps assigned TRBD1 or TRBD2 (5 bases each). Germline V gives CDR1 LNHDA, CDR2 SQIVND (reference sequence). The length of the CDR3 is 15 residues. Trimming took off 5 bases at V and 5 bases at J, with 17 bases between the two ends. CDR3 amino acids: CASSPGTSLGDTQYF. CDR3 nucleotides: TGTGCCAGTAGTCCCGGGACCTCTTTAGGAGATACGCAGTATTTT.

A remark on this clone: This sample also contains other DNA sequences that code for the same CDR3. The rearrangement uses TRBV15 and TRBJ2-5; D perhaps matches TRBD1 (6 bases). This CDR3 is 14 amino acids long. The germline gives CDR1 LNHNV, CDR2 YYDKDF (reference sequence). Trimming removed 3 bases at V and 2 bases at J, with 10 bases between. The CDR3 region is CATSRDRGQETQYF. The CDR3 coding sequence is TGTGCCACCAGCAGGGATAGGGGGCAAGAGACCCAGTACTTC.

In its sample, this clone was seen a few times. J is TRBJ2-5 and V is TRBV11-3; 9 nucleotides line up with TRBD2. The trim removed 1 base at V and 1 base at J, leaving 4 bases unmatched. CDR3 length equals 16 residues. Per germline, CDR1 SGHNT and CDR2 YENEEA. CDR3 region: CASSLGSGSSQETQYF. In DNA, the CDR3 is TGTGCCAGCAGCTTAGGTAGCGGGAGCAGCCAAGAGACCCAGTACTTC.

The chain is built from TRBV5-5 and TRBJ1-5, with TRBD1 identical over 11 bases. CDR1 and CDR2 from the germline V gene are SGHKS and YYEKEE (reference sequence). This CDR3 comprises 16 residues. With 3 bases clipped from V and 7 bases from J, the junction kept 9 bases outside the gene matches. CDR3 bases: TGTGCCAGCAGCTCGGGCCGGACAGGGGGCGGCCAGCCCCAGCATTTT. This gives the protein CASSSGRTGGGQPQHF.

CDR3 coding DNA: TGCAGCGTTGAGTTCAAGGCCGGCAACGTCCTGACTTTC. Its translation is CSVEFKAGNVLTF. The rearrangement joins TRBV29-1 to TRBJ2-6; D is uncertain. V lost 3 bases to trimming and J lost 9 bases, with 12 bases between them. From germline, CDR1 is SQVTM and CDR2 ANQGSEA. The CDR3 consists of 13 residues.

The chain employs TRBV5-4 and TRBJ2-7; TRBD1 is a possible D gene (6 bases). V was clipped by 2 bases and J by 3 bases, with 9 bases between them. The CDR3 has 13 residues. Per the germline V gene, CDR1 is SGHNT and CDR2 is YYREEE (reference sequence). CDR3 sequence: CASSLGGFYEQYF. In DNA form, the CDR3 reads TGTGCCAGCAGCTTAGGGGGTTTCTACGAGCAGTACTTC.